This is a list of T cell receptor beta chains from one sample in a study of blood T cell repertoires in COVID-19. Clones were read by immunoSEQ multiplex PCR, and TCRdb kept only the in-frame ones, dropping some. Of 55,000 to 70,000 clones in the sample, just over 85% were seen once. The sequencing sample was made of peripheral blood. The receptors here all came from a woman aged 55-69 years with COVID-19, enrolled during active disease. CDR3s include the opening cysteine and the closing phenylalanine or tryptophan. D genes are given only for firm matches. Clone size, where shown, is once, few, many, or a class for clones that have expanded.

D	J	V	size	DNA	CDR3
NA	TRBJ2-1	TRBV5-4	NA	TGTGCCAGCAGCTTGGGGCTAGCTGGTGAGCAGTTCTTC	CASSLGLAGEQFF
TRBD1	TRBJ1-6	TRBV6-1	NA	TGTGCCAGCAGTGAACTAGGGACAGCCATATCACCCCTCCACTTT	CASSELGTAISPLHF
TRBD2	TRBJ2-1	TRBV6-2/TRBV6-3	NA	TGTGCCAGCAGCTTACTAGCGGGGTTAGACAATGAGCAGTTCTTC	CASSLLAGLDNEQFF
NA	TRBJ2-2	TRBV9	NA	TGTGCCAGCAGCGTGACCATAGGGGATTACACCGGGGAGCTGTTTTTT	CASSVTIGDYTGELFF
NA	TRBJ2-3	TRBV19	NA	TGTGCCAGTAGTCCCTTCACAGGATTTAGCACAGATACGCAGTATTTT	CASSPFTGFSTDTQYF
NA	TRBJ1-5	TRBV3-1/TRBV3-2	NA	TGTGCCAGCAGCCTCTCTTACGAAGGGGTCAATCAGCCCCAGCATTTT	CASSLSYEGVNQPQHF
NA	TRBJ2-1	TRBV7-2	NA	TGTGCCAGCAGCCCAAGGATAGCCCGCAATGAGCAGTTCTTC	CASSPRIARNEQFF
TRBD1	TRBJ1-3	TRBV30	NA	TGTGCCTGGAGACGGACAGGGATAAACACCATATATTTT	CAWRRTGINTIYF
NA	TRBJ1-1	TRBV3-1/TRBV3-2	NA	TGTGCCAGCAGCCTCGGCGGGTGGACCAACACTGAAGCTTTCTTT	CASSLGGWTNTEAFF
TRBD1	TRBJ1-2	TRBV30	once	TGTGCCTGGGAGGACAGGAACTATGGCTACACCTTC	CAWEDRNYGYTF
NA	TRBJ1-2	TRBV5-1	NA	TGCGCCAGCAGCCCCGACAGGCGAGACTATGGCTACACCTTC	CASSPDRRDYGYTF
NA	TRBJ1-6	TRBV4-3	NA	TGCGCCAGCAGCCAAGTGTCAGGAGGGAATAATTCACCCCTCCACTTT	CASSQVSGGNNSPLHF
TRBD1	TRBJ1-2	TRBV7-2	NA	TGTGCCAGCAGATCACCGGGACAGGGAGGGATTGGCTACACCTTC	CASRSPGQGGIGYTF
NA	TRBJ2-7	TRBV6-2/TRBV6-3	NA	TGTGCCAGCAGTTACCCCGCAGGGATGCTGACCTACGAGCAGTACTTC	CASSYPAGMLTYEQYF
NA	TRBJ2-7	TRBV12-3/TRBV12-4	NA	TGTGCCAGCAGTTTACCCCCGGGGGAGCAGTACTTC	CASSLPPGEQYF
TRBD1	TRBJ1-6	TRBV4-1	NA	TGCGCCAGCAGCCGTACATCCGGGACAGGGAATTCACCCCTCCACTTT	CASSRTSGTGNSPLHF
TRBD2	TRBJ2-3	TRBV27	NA	TGTGCCAGCAGTTTTTTGGCTAGCGGGAGTGGTTCCACAGATACGCAGTATTTT	CASSFLASGSGSTDTQYF
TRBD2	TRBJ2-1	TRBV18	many	TGTGCCAGCTCGACTAGCGGGAGAGACAATGAGCAGTTCTTC	CASSTSGRDNEQFF
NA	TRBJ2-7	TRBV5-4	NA	TGTGCCAGCAGCTACCGGGACACCTACGAGCAGTACTTC	CASSYRDTYEQYF
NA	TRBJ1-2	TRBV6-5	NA	TGTGCCAGCGAGGAGTATGGCTACACCTTC	CASEEYGYTF
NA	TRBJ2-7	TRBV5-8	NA	TGTGCCAGCAGCCTCCGACTGCGATCCTACGAGCAGTACTTC	CASSLRLRSYEQYF
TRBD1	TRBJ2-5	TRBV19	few	TGTGCCAGTAGCCGGACAGGATTGTACCAAGAGACCCAGTACTTC	CASSRTGLYQETQYF
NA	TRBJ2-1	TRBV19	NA	TGTGCCAGTAGTATTACGCTGGGGCCCTACAATGAGCAGTTCTTC	CASSITLGPYNEQFF
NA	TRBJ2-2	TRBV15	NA	TGTGCCACCAGCAGAGGACTGGAGGCCGGGGAGCTGTTTTTT	CATSRGLEAGELFF
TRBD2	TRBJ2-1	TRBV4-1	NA	TGCGCCAGCAGCCAGGCTTCGGGACTAGCCGGGACTGATGAGCAGTTCTTC	CASSQASGLAGTDEQFF
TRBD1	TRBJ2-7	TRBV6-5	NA	TGTGCCAGCAGTTATGCGACAGGGGACTACGAGCAGTACTTC	CASSYATGDYEQYF
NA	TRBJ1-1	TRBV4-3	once	TGCGCCAGCAGCCAGGACTCTGGACAGTCCTCTGAAGCTTTCTTT	CASSQDSGQSSEAFF
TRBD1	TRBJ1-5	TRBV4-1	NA	TGCGCCAGCAGCCTCCGGACAGGGACCAATCAGCCCCAGCATTTT	CASSLRTGTNQPQHF
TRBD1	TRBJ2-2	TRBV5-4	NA	TGTGCCAGCAGCCGGGGACAGGGAACCACCGGGGAGCTGTTTTTT	CASSRGQGTTGELFF
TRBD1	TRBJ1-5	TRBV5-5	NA	TGTGCCAGCAGCTGGGCAGGGGGCGTCAATCAGCCCCAGCATTTT	CASSWAGGVNQPQHF
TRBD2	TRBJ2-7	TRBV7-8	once	TGTGCCAGCAGCTTACCGAGCGGGGGGCTGCATACCTACGAGCAGTACTTC	CASSLPSGGLHTYEQYF
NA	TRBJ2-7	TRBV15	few	TGTGCCACCAGCAGAGATCTAGCAGGTACCTTCTACGAGCAGTACTTC	CATSRDLAGTFYEQYF
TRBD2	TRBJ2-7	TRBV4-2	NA	TGTGCCAGCAGCCAAGATCCCGGGAGGTTAGGAGACGAGCAGTACTTC	CASSQDPGRLGDEQYF
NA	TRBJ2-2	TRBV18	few	TGTGCCAGCTCATCAACGGACTCAGCGAACACCGGGGAGCTGTTTTTT	CASSSTDSANTGELFF
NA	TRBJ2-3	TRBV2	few	TGTGCCAGCAGGGAGGGGCTCACAGATACGCAGTATTTT	CASREGLTDTQYF
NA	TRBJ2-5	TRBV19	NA	TGTGCCAGTAGTATAGACCTCCTAGAGACCCAGTACTTC	CASSIDLLETQYF
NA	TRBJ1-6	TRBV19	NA	TGTGCCAGTAATTGGAACAGGTTTAATTCACCCCTCCACTTT	CASNWNRFNSPLHF
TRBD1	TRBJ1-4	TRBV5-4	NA	TGTGCCAGCAGCTTTGGGACAGGGGAGGAAAAACTGTTTTTT	CASSFGTGEEKLFF
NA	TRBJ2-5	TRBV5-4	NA	TGTGCCAGCAGCTTGTTAGCGGATATCCAAGAGACCCAGTACTTC	CASSLLADIQETQYF
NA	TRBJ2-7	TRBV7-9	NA	TGTGCCAGCAGCTTAGGGGCCGGGATTCCCAGGGGTTACGAGCAGTACTTC	CASSLGAGIPRGYEQYF
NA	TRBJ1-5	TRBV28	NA	TGTGCCAGCAGCCGGGGGGGTGGGGGTCAGCCCCAGCATTTT	CASSRGGGGQPQHF
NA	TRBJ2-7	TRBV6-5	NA	TGTGCCAGCAGTAGCCGGGGGAGCTCCTACGAGCAGTACTTC	CASSSRGSSYEQYF
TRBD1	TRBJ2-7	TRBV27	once	TGTGCCAGCAGTTTAGGGTGGGGACAGGCAAGTTACGAGCAGTACTTC	CASSLGWGQASYEQYF
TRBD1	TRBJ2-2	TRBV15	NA	TGTGCCACCAGCAGGATACAGGGGTTCGGCACCGGGGAGCTGTTTTTT	CATSRIQGFGTGELFF
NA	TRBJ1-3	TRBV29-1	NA	TGCAGCGTTGGAACAGGGGGAAACACCATATATTTT	CSVGTGGNTIYF
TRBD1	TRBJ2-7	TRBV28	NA	TGTGCCAGCAGCTCCCCTGGACAGGGGGAACCCTACGAGCAGTACTTC	CASSSPGQGEPYEQYF
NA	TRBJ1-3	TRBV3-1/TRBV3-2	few	TGTGCCAGCAGCCACTCTTGGAGGGAGGGGAAGACTGGAAACACCATATATTTT	CASSHSWREGKTGNTIYF
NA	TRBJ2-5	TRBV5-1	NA	TGCGCCAGCAGCTTCGGGTTGGGCCAAGAGACCCAGTACTTC	CASSFGLGQETQYF
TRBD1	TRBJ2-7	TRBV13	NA	TGTGCCAGCAGCTTAAGGGACAGGGTGAGGGAGCAGTACTTC	CASSLRDRVREQYF
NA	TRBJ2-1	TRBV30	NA	TGTGCCTGGAGTGTACGAGGGCTTTACAATGAGCAGTTCTTC	CAWSVRGLYNEQFF
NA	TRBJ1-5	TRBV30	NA	TGTGCCTGGTCCGGGGGGGACGATCAGCCCCAGCATTTT	CAWSGGDDQPQHF
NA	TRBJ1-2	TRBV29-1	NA	TGCAGCGTTGAAGATCCCGACAGGCACGGGGGCTACACCTTC	CSVEDPDRHGGYTF
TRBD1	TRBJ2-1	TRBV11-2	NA	TGTGCCAGCAGCTTGGACAGGGGATACAATGAGCAGTTCTTC	CASSLDRGYNEQFF
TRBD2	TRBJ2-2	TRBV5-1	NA	TGCGCCCGCAGTTGGGCGGGGGGGCCCGCGCGGAACACCGGGGAGCTGTTTTTT	CARSWAGGPARNTGELFF
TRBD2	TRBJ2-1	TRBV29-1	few	TGCAGCGTTGATCTACTAGCGGGAAAAGAATCCTTTGGGCAGTTCTTC	CSVDLLAGKESFGQFF
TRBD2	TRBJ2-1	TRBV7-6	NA	TGTGCCAGCAGCTTAGTACCTTCTCAGCGGGGGGGGTACAATGAGCAGTTCTTC	CASSLVPSQRGGYNEQFF
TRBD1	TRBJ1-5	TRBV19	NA	TGTGCCTCCCGAGAAAGCACAGGGGGCACCAATCAGCCCCAGCATTTT	CASRESTGGTNQPQHF
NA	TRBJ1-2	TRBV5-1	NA	TGCGCCAGCAGCTTGGCATGGCAGGAAGACTATGGCTACACCTTC	CASSLAWQEDYGYTF